The 21 T cell receptor beta chains below all came from one sample that was sequenced in a study of tumor-infiltrating lymphocytes in localized non-small cell lung cancer. Profiled with immunoSEQ multiplex PCR; TCRdb holds only in-frame clones, not every one. In the table there are about 14,000 clones, roughly four fifths of which are singletons. Sequenced: lung tumor tissue. The receptor source for this set is a human donor with non-small cell lung cancer.

The chain recombines TRBV2 with TRBJ2-3, with a tentative D call TRBD2 (5 bases). CDR1 and CDR2 (germline): SNHLY, FYNNEI. V was shortened by 6 bases and J by 5 bases, with 15 bases between the two germline ends. This CDR3 is 14 amino acids long. CDR3 nucleotides: TGTGCCAGCAGCCCTTTTACCGCGGGAGATACGCAGTATTTT. Translating it yields CASSPFTAGDTQYF.

This clone was seen more than once but under ten times. CDR3 loop: CASSVSLAGLKSLHF. CDR3 in DNA: TGTGCCAGCAGTGTTTCATTAGCGGGGTTGAAGTCCCTCCACTTT. The chain couples TRBV2 to TRBJ1-6; D not certain. This CDR3 contains 15 residues. V was shortened by 4 bases and J by 14 bases, with 21 bases between the two germline ends. The germline gives CDR1 SNHLY, CDR2 FYNNEI.

The rearrangement links TRBV27 to TRBJ1-4; possible D gene TRBD1, 5 bases. Germline values: CDR1 MNHEY, CDR2 SMNVEV (reference sequence). CDR3 length: 13 amino acids. With 9 bases removed from V and 5 bases from J, the gap between germline ends came to 13 bases. CDR3 sequence (DNA): TGTGCCAGTTCGGGGACGGAAAATGAAAAACTGTTTTTT. Translating it yields CASSGTENEKLFF.

This rearrangement joins TRBV27 to TRBJ2-7; 13 bases agree with TRBD2. The germline V gene has CDR1 MNHEY and CDR2 SMNVEV (reference sequence). There are 15 residues in the CDR3. Unmatched junction bases numbered 5, after V lost 6 bases and J lost 3 bases. As DNA, the CDR3 is TGTGCCAGCAGAGAGACTAGCGGGAGGTTCTACGAGCAGTACTTC. Protein product: CASRETSGRFYEQYF.

CDR3 nucleotide sequence: TGTGCCAGCAGCTTCGGACAGTTCTACGAGCAGTACTTC. This translates into CASSFGQFYEQYF. The genes are TRBV11-3 and TRBJ2-7, with D tentatively TRBD1 (6 bases). Germline loops: CDR1 SGHNT, CDR2 YENEEA. V was trimmed by 3 bases and J by 3 bases, leaving 9 bases between them. The CDR3 length is 13 residues.

The chain joins TRBV6-5 to TRBJ1-6, with unresolved D. The germline gives CDR1 MNHEY, CDR2 SVGAGI. The length of the CDR3 is 15 residues. V was shortened by 8 bases and J by 9 bases, with 20 bases between the two germline ends. The CDR3 loop is CASRRSPNAGSPLHF. The CDR3 coding sequence is TGTGCCAGCCGTCGCAGTCCGAACGCGGGTTCACCCCTCCACTTT.

This clone was seen only once. This sequence joins TRBV30 and TRBJ1-3; D not resolved. V lost 0 bases and J lost 4, with 4 bases in between. The CDR3 is made up of 12 amino acids. Germline values: CDR1 GTSNPN, CDR2 SVGIG (reference sequence). The CDR3: CAWSVGGNTIYF. The CDR3 DNA follows: TGTGCCTGGAGTGTCGGGGGAAACACCATATATTTT.

The J gene is TRBJ2-7, the V gene TRBV7-9, with D perhaps being TRBD1 or TRBD2 (6 bases each). CDR3 length: 15 amino acids. Per the germline V gene, CDR1 is SEHNR and CDR2 is FQNEAQ (reference sequence). Trimming cost V 3 bases and J 1 base, with 13 bases left between them. As DNA, the CDR3 is TGTGCCAGCAGCTTCGCGGGACAAGAATCCTACGAGCAGTACTTC. Translation: CASSFAGQESYEQYF.

J is TRBJ1-1 and V is TRBV9; D may be TRBD1 (5 bases). Germline lookup yields CDR1 SGDLS and CDR2 YYNGEE. This CDR3 region has 16 residues. V was cut by 4 bases and J by 3 bases, with 19 bases left in between. CDR3 residues: CASSTRGGAVDTEAFF. CDR3 coding DNA: TGTGCCAGCAGCACCCGGGGCGGGGCAGTAGACACTGAAGCTTTCTTT.

The J gene is TRBJ2-2, the V gene TRBV29-1; tentative D call: TRBD2 (5 bases). Deletions cut 7 bases from V and 7 bases from J, with 13 bases between. Germline CDR1 is SQVTM and CDR2 is ANQGSEA. This CDR3 has 12 residues. The CDR3 spells CSAGRGSGELFF. As DNA, the CDR3 is TGCAGCGCCGGACGGGGAAGCGGGGAGCTGTTTTTT.

The rearrangement links TRBV27 to TRBJ2-2; 7 bases are shared with TRBD1. Germline CDR1 is MNHEY and CDR2 is SMNVEV (reference sequence). Unmatched junction bases numbered 5, after V lost 0 bases and J lost 4 bases. The CDR3 has 16 amino acids. In DNA, the CDR3 is TGTGCCAGCAGTTTATCGACAGGGACGAGCACCGGGGAGCTGTTTTTT. This gives the protein CASSLSTGTSTGELFF.

This clone came up once. The chain is built from TRBV6-5 and TRBJ2-1; D gene uncertain. This CDR3 region has 12 residues. Trimming left V 0 bases short and J 8 bases short, with 5 bases between. The germline CDR1 and CDR2 sequences are MNHEY and SVGAGI. CDR3 in amino acids: CASSYSMYEQFF. CDR3 bases: TGTGCCAGCAGTTACTCGATGTATGAGCAGTTCTTC.

This CDR3 is CASSQTWGQGDTEAFF. The CDR3 DNA is TGTGCCAGCTCCCAAACGTGGGGACAGGGCGACACTGAAGCTTTCTTT. The V and J genes are TRBV18 and TRBJ1-1, with 9 bases fitting TRBD1. The CDR3 runs to 16 residues. Trimming at V came to 6 bases and at J to 3 bases, leaving 11 bases not matched to a gene. Per germline, CDR1 KGHSH and CDR2 LQKENI.

This clone was seen once. The chain is built from TRBV4-1 and TRBJ2-2; D is uncertain. This CDR3 contains 15 residues. Germline loops: CDR1 MGHRA, CDR2 YSYEKL. Deletions cut 0 bases from V and 8 bases from J, with 13 bases between. CDR3 bases: TGCGCCAGCAGCCAAGATAGGTCATTCGAGGGGGAGCTGTTTTTT. Translation gives CASSQDRSFEGELFF.

In its sample, this clone was seen a few times. The chain employs TRBV6-5 and TRBJ1-2; 7 nucleotides match TRBD1. The V gene end was trimmed by 0 bases and the J gene end by 3 bases; junction bases not matched to a gene: 7. CDR3 length: 16 residues. CDR1 is MNHEY, CDR2 SVGAGI, per germline. This CDR3 reads CASSYSRQGGHYGYTF. CDR3 nucleotides: TGTGCCAGCAGTTACTCTCGGCAGGGGGGGCACTATGGCTACACCTTC.

The chain joins TRBV18 to TRBJ2-2; no reliable D call. V lost 6 bases to trimming and J lost 1 base, with 6 bases between them. Germline V gives CDR1 KGHSH, CDR2 LQKENI. The CDR3 extends over 13 amino acids. The CDR3 protein is CASSSENTGELFF. The CDR3 nucleotides read TGTGCCAGCTCCTCCGAGAACACCGGGGAGCTGTTTTTT.

The genes are TRBV19 and TRBJ1-2, with 7 bases fitting TRBD1. This CDR3 is 13 amino acids long. The germline gives CDR1 LNHDA, CDR2 SQIVND (reference sequence). Trimming took 10 bases from V and 5 from J; bases not matched to a gene: 10. This CDR3 reads CATNRGARYGYTF. The CDR3 region has the DNA TGTGCCACGAACAGGGGCGCACGGTATGGCTACACCTTC.

The rearrangement joins TRBV30 to TRBJ2-3; 8 positions match TRBD2. V dropped 2 bases and J dropped 5; count of bases not matched to a gene: 9. Germline assignment: CDR1 GTSNPN and CDR2 SVGIG (reference sequence). This CDR3 comprises 15 residues. The CDR3 loop reads CAWSSSTSEGDTQYF. The DNA for the CDR3 is TGTGCCTGGAGTAGTTCGACTAGCGAAGGAGATACGCAGTATTTT.

The CDR3 loop reads CASSLNVGADTGELFF. In DNA, the CDR3 is TGTGCCAGCAGCTTAAATGTGGGGGCCGACACCGGGGAGCTGTTTTTT. The chain uses TRBV11-3 and TRBJ2-2; D may be TRBD1 (6 bases). Germline assignment: CDR1 SGHNT and CDR2 YENEEA. The V gene lost 2 bases and the J gene lost 3 bases, with 13 bases spanning the gap. This CDR3 region has 16 residues.

This clone was seen only once. This chain uses TRBV5-6 with TRBJ1-2, with TRBD1 matching 8 bases. The V and J ends lost 0 bases and 4 bases, in that order; junction bases with no gene match: 11. Germline CDR1 and CDR2: SGHDT and YYEEEE. The CDR3 spans 17 residues. CDR3 residues: CASSLDRGGFDPYGYTF. In nucleotides, the CDR3 is TGTGCCAGCAGCTTGGACAGGGGGGGCTTCGACCCCTATGGCTACACCTTC.

The J gene is TRBJ2-7, the V gene TRBV28; D tentatively fits TRBD1 or TRBD2 (5 bases each). V was clipped by 5 bases and J by 4 bases, with 15 bases between them. Germline V gives CDR1 MDHEN, CDR2 SYDVKM. The CDR3 spans 14 residues. This CDR3 reads CASSPTGAGYEQYF. The CDR3 region has the DNA TGTGCCAGCAGTCCTACCGGGGCCGGTTACGAGCAGTACTTC.